This T cell receptor (beta chain) was observed in a study of T cell changes during pregnancy in multiple sclerosis. CDR1 is SGHVS, CDR2 FQNEAQ, per germline. The CDR3 has 15 amino acids. J lost 4 bases, V lost 2 bases, and 7 bases had no gene match. Profiling relied on immunoSEQ multiplex PCR, and the TCRdb table lists in-frame clones only, not all of them. The data show just under 65,000 clones, 75% to 95% seen once. The chain links TRBV7-8 to TRBJ2-7; 8 nucleotides align to TRBD2. The material sequenced was peripheral blood, taken in the third trimester of pregnancy. The TCR originated in a female donor in good health, enrolled as a control in a pregnancy study. CDR3 residues: CASSLWVTSDYEQYF. DNA for the CDR3: TGTGCCAGCAGCTTATGGGTGACTAGCGATTACGAGCAGTACTTC. Full variable domain (outside the CDR3, taken from reference TRBV7-8 and TRBJ2-7): GAGVSQSPRYKVAKRGQDVALRCDPISGHVSLFWYQQALGQGPEFLTYFQNEAQLDKSGLPSDRFFAERPEGSVSTLKIQRTQQEDSAVYLCASSLWVTSDYEQYFGPGTRLTVT.